The 17 T cell receptor beta chains below come from one sample, sequenced in a study of blood T cell repertoires in COVID-19. Profiling relied on immunoSEQ multiplex PCR, and the TCRdb table lists in-frame clones only, not all of them. The repertoire holds some 350,000 clones, with roughly 89% as singletons. The sample consisted of peripheral blood. The receptor source for this set is a man aged 18 to 30 with active or convalescent COVID-19.

The rearrangement links TRBV5-1 to TRBJ1-1; 7 nucleotides match TRBD1. The CDR3 consists of 11 residues. From germline, CDR1 is SGHRS and CDR2 YFSETQ. Trimming cost V 6 bases and J 9 bases; bases outside gene matches: 5. CDR3 sequence: CASKGGQKAFF. The CDR3 nucleotides read TGCGCCAGCAAGGGGGGACAGAAAGCTTTCTTT.

The V call is TRBV5-6, the J call TRBJ1-2, with D possibly matching TRBD1 (5 bases). The CDR3 length is 14 residues. Germline V lookup: CDR1 SGHDT, CDR2 YYEEEE. V lost 0 bases to trimming and J lost 2 bases, with 8 bases between them. CDR3 residues: CASSLGPGNYGYTF. DNA for the CDR3: TGTGCCAGCAGCTTGGGTCCAGGGAACTATGGCTACACCTTC.

On this clone: The sample carries other DNA sequences with the same CDR3. The gene calls are TRBV27 and TRBJ1-6, with D unresolved. The V end lost 3 bases, the J end lost 7 bases, and 4 bases lay between the germline ends. CDR1 MNHEY and CDR2 SMNVEV come from the germline V gene (reference sequence). This CDR3 spans 12 amino acids. The CDR3 region is CASSFLNSPLHF. The CDR3 region has the DNA TGTGCCAGCAGTTTTCTGAATTCACCCCTCCACTTT.

This chain links TRBV27 with TRBJ2-7; 7 bases map to TRBD1. The junction had 18 bases not matched to a gene; V was cut back by 2 bases and J by 5 bases. This CDR3 comprises 18 residues. The germline gives CDR1 MNHEY, CDR2 SMNVEV (reference sequence). CDR3 protein: CASSLRWTGYQFSDEQYF. The CDR3 nucleotides are TGTGCCAGCAGTTTACGTTGGACAGGTTATCAGTTCAGCGACGAGCAGTACTTC.

This chain uses TRBV12-3 or TRBV12-4 with TRBJ2-7; D unresolved. V was cut by 1 base and J by 8 bases, with 9 bases left in between. The CDR3 spans 12 residues. The CDR3 sequence is CASSLVASQQYF. As DNA, the CDR3 is TGTGCCAGCAGTTTAGTGGCCAGTCAGCAGTACTTC.

In its sample, this clone was seen once. This chain uses TRBV9 with TRBJ2-2, with a weak D call TRBD1 (5 bases). Between the trimmed V and J ends, which lost 1 base and 6 bases, there was a span of 16 bases. From germline, CDR1 is SGDLS and CDR2 YYNGEE. The length of the CDR3 is 16 residues. The CDR3 DNA reads as TGTGCCAGCAGCGTACAGGGCCCCCACGTGCCCGGGGAGCTGTTTTTT. This sequence encodes CASSVQGPHVPGELFF.

The chain carries TRBV7-2 and TRBJ2-2, with no clear D. Trimming shortened V by 5 bases and J by 1 base, and 14 bases separated the two germline ends. CDR1 SGHTA and CDR2 FQGNSA come from the germline V gene. The CDR3 totals 16 residues. The CDR3 is CASSQLPPLNTGELFF. For the CDR3, the DNA is TGTGCCAGCAGCCAACTTCCCCCACTGAACACCGGGGAGCTGTTTTTT.

The chain recombines TRBV16 with TRBJ2-7, with TRBD1 matching 12 bases. CDR1 KGHSY and CDR2 FQNENV come from the germline V gene. With V trimmed by 7 bases and J by 6 bases, 10 bases remained unmatched. The CDR3 totals 15 residues. The CDR3, as DNA: TGTGCCAGCACCGATACCGGGACAGGGGGCGGCGAGCAGTACTTC. Translated: CASTDTGTGGGEQYF. The whole variable domain, filled in from reference TRBV16 and TRBJ2-7, reads GEEVAQTPKHLVRGEGQKAKLYCAPIKGHSYVFWYQQVLKNEFKFLISFQNENVFDETGMPKERFSAKCLPNSPCSLEIQATKLEDSAVYFCASTDTGTGGGEQYFGPGTRLTVT.

The genes are TRBV27 and TRBJ1-1; a weak D match, TRBD1 (6 bases). The V gene's germline CDR1 is MNHEY and CDR2 SMNVEV (reference sequence). CDR3 length: 14 amino acids. V shed 3 bases and J shed 4 bases, with 12 bases lying between them. The CDR3 bases are TGTGCCAGCAGTTTCGTGGGGGCAGGCACTGAAGCTTTCTTT. Translation: CASSFVGAGTEAFF.

Note on this clone: The junction departs from germline at one end; a sequencing error may be responsible. V and J are TRBV18 and TRBJ1-3, with D tentatively TRBD1 (6 bases). CDR3 size: 13 residues. CDR1 and CDR2 from the germline V gene are KGHSH and LQKENI. The CDR3 loop is CASSNSQGTLEHF. DNA for the CDR3: TGTGCCAGCTCAAACTCACAGGGCACGTTGGAACATTTT.

Here the CDR3 DNA reads TGCGCCAGCAGCCAAGATGGCCGGGGGGGCACAGATACGCAGTATTTT. Translation: CASSQDGRGGTDTQYF. V and J are TRBV4-3 and TRBJ2-3; 7 bases align to TRBD2. Germline V gives CDR1 LGHNA, CDR2 YSLEER. V gave up 0 bases and J gave up 1 base; unmatched junction bases: 4. This CDR3 is built from 16 residues.

This clone was seen more than once but under ten times. The V gene is TRBV28, the J gene TRBJ1-4; 8 nucleotides align to TRBD1. The CDR3 consists of 12 residues. Germline trimming cut 5 bases from V and 10 bases from J; bases unmatched to any gene: 3. From germline, CDR1 is MDHEN and CDR2 SYDVKM. CDR3 loop: CASSVDRGKLFF. The CDR3 nucleotides are TGTGCCAGCAGTGTTGACAGGGGAAAACTGTTTTTT.

V and J are TRBV3-1 (or the pseudogene TRBV3-2) and TRBJ2-3; 10 bases match TRBD2. With V trimmed by 1 base and J by 3 bases, 10 bases remained unmatched. Per germline, CDR1 LGHDT and CDR2 YNNKEL (reference sequence). The CDR3 runs 18 residues. CDR3 DNA sequence: TGTGCCAGCAGCCAAGCCCCAAGGACTAGCGGCAGTACAGATACGCAGTATTTT. Protein sequence: CASSQAPRTSGSTDTQYF.

The rearrangement links TRBV12-3 or TRBV12-4 to TRBJ1-5; D remains ambiguous. V shed 2 bases and J shed 7 bases, with 6 bases lying between them. The CDR3 has 12 residues. The CDR3 is CASSLKEQPQHF. The CDR3 coding sequence is TGTGCCAGCAGTTTAAAGGAGCAGCCCCAGCATTTT.

The V call is TRBV5-1, the J call TRBJ2-5, with a tentative D call TRBD1 (6 bases). V was shortened by 4 bases and J by 4 bases, with 11 bases between the two germline ends. This CDR3 spans 13 amino acids. CDR1 SGHRS and CDR2 YFSETQ come from the germline V gene. DNA of the CDR3: TGCGCCAGCAGCACTACAGGGTTAGAGACCCAGTACTTC. Translation gives CASSTTGLETQYF.

This sequence joins TRBV7-9 and TRBJ2-2; 11 bases agree with TRBD2. V shed 4 bases and J 2 bases; nucleotides not matched to a gene: 9. The CDR3 length is 18 residues. Germline V gives CDR1 SEHNR, CDR2 FQNEAQ (reference sequence). The CDR3 DNA is TGTGCCAGCAGCTACTCCGGGACTAGCGGAATAAACACCGGGGAGCTGTTTTTT. Its protein is CASSYSGTSGINTGELFF.

This rearrangement joins TRBV19 to TRBJ2-3; TRBD2 might be the D (6 bases). V lost 0 bases, J lost 5 bases, and 15 bases lay in between. Germline V gene data show CDR1 as LNHDA and CDR2 as SQIVND (reference sequence). The CDR3 spans 16 residues. CDR3 DNA: TGTGCCAGTAGTATAGATCTTCCGGGGAGGATAGATACGCAGTATTTT. It codes for CASSIDLPGRIDTQYF.